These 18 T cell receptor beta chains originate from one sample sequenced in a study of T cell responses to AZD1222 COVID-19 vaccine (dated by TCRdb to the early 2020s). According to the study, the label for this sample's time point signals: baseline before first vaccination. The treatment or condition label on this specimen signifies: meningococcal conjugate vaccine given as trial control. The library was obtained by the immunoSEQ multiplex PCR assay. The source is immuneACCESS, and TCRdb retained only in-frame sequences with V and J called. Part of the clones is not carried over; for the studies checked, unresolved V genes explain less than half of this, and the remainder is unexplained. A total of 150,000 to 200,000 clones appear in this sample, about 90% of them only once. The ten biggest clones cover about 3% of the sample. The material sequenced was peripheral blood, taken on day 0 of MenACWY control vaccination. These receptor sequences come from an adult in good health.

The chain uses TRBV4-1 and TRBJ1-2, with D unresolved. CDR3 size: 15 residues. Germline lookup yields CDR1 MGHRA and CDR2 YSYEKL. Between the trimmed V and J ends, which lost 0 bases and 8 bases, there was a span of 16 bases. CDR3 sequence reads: CASSQDRETRSGYTF. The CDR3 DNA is TGCGCCAGCAGCCAAGATCGCGAAACACGTTCAGGCTACACCTTC.

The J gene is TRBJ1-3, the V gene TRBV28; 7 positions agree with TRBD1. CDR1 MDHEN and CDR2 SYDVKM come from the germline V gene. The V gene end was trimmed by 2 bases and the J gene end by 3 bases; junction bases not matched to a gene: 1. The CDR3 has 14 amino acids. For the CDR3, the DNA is TGTGCCAGCAGTTTACAGGGGGTTGGAAACACCATATATTTT. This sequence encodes CASSLQGVGNTIYF.

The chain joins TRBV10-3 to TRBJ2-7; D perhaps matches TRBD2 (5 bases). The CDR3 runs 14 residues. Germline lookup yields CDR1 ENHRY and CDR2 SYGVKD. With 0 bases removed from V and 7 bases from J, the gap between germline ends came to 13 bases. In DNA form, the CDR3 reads TGTGCCATCAGTGAGTCGATCGGTACGGGAGAGCAGTACTTC. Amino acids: CAISESIGTGEQYF.

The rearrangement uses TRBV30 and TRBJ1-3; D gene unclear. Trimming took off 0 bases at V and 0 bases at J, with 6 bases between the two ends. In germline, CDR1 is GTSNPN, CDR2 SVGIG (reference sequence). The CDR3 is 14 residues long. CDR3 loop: CAWSVGLSGNTIYF. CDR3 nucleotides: TGTGCCTGGAGTGTTGGGCTCTCTGGAAACACCATATATTTT.

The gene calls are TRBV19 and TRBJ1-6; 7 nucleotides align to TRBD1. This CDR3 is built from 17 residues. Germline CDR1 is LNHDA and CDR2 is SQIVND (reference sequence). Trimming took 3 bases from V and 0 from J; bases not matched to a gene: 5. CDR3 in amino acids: CASSMPGQSSYNSPLHF. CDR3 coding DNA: TGTGCCAGTAGTATGCCGGGACAGAGCTCCTATAATTCACCCCTCCACTTT.

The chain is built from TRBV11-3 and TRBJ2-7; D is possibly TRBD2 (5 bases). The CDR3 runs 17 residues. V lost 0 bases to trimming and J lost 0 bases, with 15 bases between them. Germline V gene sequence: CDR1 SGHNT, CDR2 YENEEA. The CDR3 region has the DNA TGTGCCAGCAGCTTAGATCCCAGCGGACGACTCTCCTACGAGCAGTACTTC. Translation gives CASSLDPSGRLSYEQYF.

In DNA, the CDR3 is TGCAGCGTTGAAGATCTCGGTGAAGAGACCCAGTACTTC. This encodes CSVEDLGEETQYF. The chain employs TRBV29-1 and TRBJ2-5; no clear D gene. This CDR3 has 13 amino acids. V was pared by 0 bases and J by 3 bases, with 8 bases between. The germline V gene has CDR1 SQVTM and CDR2 ANQGSEA.

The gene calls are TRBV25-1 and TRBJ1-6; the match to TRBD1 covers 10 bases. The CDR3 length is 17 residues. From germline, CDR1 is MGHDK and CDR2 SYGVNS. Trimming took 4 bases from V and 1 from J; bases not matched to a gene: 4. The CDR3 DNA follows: TGTGCCAGCAGTGGGACAGGGGGTTTGTCCTATAATTCACCCCTCCACTTT. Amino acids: CASSGTGGLSYNSPLHF.

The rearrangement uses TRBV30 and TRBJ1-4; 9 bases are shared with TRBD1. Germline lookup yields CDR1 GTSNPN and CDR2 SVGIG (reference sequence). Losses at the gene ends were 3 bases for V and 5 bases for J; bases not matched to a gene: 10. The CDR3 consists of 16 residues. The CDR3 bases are TGTGCCTGGAGCAAGATCCCGGGACAGGGAAATGAAAAACTGTTTTTT. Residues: CAWSKIPGQGNEKLFF.

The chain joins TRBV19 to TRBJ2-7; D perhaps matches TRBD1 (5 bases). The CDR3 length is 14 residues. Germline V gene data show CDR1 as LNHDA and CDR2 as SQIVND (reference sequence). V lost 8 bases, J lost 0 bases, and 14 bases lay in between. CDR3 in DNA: TGTGCCAGTGGGGTTTGGGGCAGCTCCTACGAGCAGTACTTC. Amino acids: CASGVWGSSYEQYF.

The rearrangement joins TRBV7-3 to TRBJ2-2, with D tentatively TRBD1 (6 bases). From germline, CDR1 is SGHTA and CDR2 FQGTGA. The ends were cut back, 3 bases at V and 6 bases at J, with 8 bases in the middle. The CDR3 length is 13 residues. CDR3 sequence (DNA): TGTGCCAGCAGCTTCCAGGGGTCCGGGGAGCTGTTTTTT. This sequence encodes CASSFQGSGELFF.

This CDR3 is CASSHHQGGAIYQETQYF. CDR3 bases: TGCGCCAGCAGCCACCACCAAGGGGGGGCCATCTACCAAGAGACCCAGTACTTC. This chain links TRBV4-1 with TRBJ2-5, with D perhaps TRBD2 (7 bases). This CDR3 contains 18 residues. Germline V gene sequence: CDR1 MGHRA, CDR2 YSYEKL. Trimming removed 3 bases from V and 0 bases from J, with 20 bases in between.

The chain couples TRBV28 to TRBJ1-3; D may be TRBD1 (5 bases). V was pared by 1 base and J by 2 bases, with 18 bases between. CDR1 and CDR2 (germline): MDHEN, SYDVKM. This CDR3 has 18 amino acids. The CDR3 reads CASSLYLALTVTGNTIYF. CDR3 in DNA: TGTGCCAGCAGTTTATATCTCGCGCTGACAGTTACTGGAAACACCATATATTTT. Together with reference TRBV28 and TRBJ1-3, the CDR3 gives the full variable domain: DVKVTQSSRYLVKRTGEKVFLECVQDMDHENMFWYRQDPGLGLRLIYFSYDVKMKEKGDIPEGYSVSREKKERFSLILESASTNQTSMYLCASSLYLALTVTGNTIYFGEGSWLTVV.

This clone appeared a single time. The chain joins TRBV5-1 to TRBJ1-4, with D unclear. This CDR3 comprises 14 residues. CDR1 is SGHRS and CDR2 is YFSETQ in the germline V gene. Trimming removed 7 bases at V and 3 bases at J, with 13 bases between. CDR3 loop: CASSPWTSNEKLFF. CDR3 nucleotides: TGCGCCAGCTCCCCCTGGACCTCTAATGAAAAACTGTTTTTT.

The CDR3 loop is CASSQDGTNTGELFF. CDR3 in DNA: TGTGCCAGCAGCCAAGATGGGACTAACACCGGGGAGCTGTTTTTT. The V and J genes are TRBV4-2 and TRBJ2-2, with a weak D call TRBD2 (6 bases). The CDR3 spans 15 residues. Trimming left V 0 bases short and J 2 bases short, with 7 bases between. Germline CDR1 and CDR2: LGHNA and YNFKEQ.

In nucleotides, the CDR3 is TGTGCCAGCGGGACAGGGTACACCGGGGAGCTGTTTTTT. Amino acid sequence: CASGTGYTGELFF. The J gene is TRBJ2-2, the V gene TRBV3-1 (or the pseudogene TRBV3-2), with 9 positions matching TRBD1. CDR3 size: 13 residues. From germline, CDR1 is LGHDT and CDR2 YNNKEL (reference sequence). V was clipped by 8 bases and J by 3 bases; unmatched bases: 1.

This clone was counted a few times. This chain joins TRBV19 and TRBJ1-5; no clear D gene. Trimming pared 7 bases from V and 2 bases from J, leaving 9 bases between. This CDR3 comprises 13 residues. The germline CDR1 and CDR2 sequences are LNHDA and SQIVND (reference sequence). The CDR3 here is CASKGSRNQPQHF. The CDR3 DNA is TGTGCCAGTAAGGGCAGCCGCAATCAGCCCCAGCATTTT.

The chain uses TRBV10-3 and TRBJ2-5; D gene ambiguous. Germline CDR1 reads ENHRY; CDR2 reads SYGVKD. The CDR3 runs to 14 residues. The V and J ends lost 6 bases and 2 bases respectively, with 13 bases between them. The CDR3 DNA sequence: TGTGCCATCAGCGCAGGAGAGGCACAAGAGACCCAGTACTTC. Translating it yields CAISAGEAQETQYF.